The entry below describes one TCR beta chain. Its antigen is unknown. This CDR3 has 13 amino acids. V was pared by 8 bases and J by 4 bases, with 14 bases between. Germline CDR1 is SNHLY and CDR2 is FYNNEI. TCRdb passed the RT-PCR reads through MiXCR, listing each CDR3 protein once. Here the sample spans about 240,000 distinct CDR3 sequences, 12% being singletons. The sample originates from a study of response to subunit inactivated influenza vaccine. Study-level points and caveats: After each seasonal influenza vaccination, few new T cells are recruited, the authors suggested.

The gene calls are TRBV2 and TRBJ1-1; no definite D call. The specimen comprised non-naive T cells sorted from PBMCs, sampled around two weeks before vaccination. The TCR was taken from a man between 45 and 60 years old who received an inactivated influenza vaccine. The DNA for the CDR3 is TGTGCCAGCTCTTTACCACTGGGCACTGAAGCTTTCTTT. Protein product: CASSLPLGTEAFF.